The 5 T cell receptor beta chains listed next were all sequenced from one sample in a study of blood T cell repertoires in COVID-19. The repertoire was sequenced with immunoSEQ multiplex PCR; TCRdb's copy has only in-frame clones and lacks some. Of about 170,000 clones in the sample, 80% to 85% were seen once. The specimen sequenced was peripheral blood. Receptors were obtained from a human donor with acute or convalescent COVID-19. The donor label of this sample is uncertain.

The chain recombines TRBV2 with TRBJ1-2; TRBD1 matches 7 bases. This CDR3 has 15 residues. With V trimmed by 0 bases and J by 1 base, 2 bases remained unmatched. The germline gives CDR1 SNHLY, CDR2 FYNNEI. The CDR3 DNA reads TGTGCCAGCAGTGAAGCGCAGGGGGTTAACTATGGCTACACCTTC. It yields the protein CASSEAQGVNYGYTF.

J is TRBJ1-2 and V is TRBV7-9; 8 bases are shared with TRBD1. CDR1 and CDR2 from the germline V gene are SEHNR and FQNEAQ (reference sequence). The CDR3 sequence is 14 residues long. The junction had 7 bases not matched to a gene; V was cut back by 6 bases and J by 4 bases. DNA of the CDR3: TGTGCCAGCAGTCCAGACAGGGGCGGCTATGGCTACACCTTC. It encodes CASSPDRGGYGYTF.

The chain joins TRBV30 to TRBJ1-2; weak D call: TRBD1 (6 bases). The V end was cut by 3 bases, the J end by 8 bases, with 16 bases between. The V gene's germline CDR1 is GTSNPN and CDR2 SVGIG (reference sequence). The CDR3 sequence is 13 residues long. The CDR3 sequence is CAWRAGGARGYTF. The CDR3 coding sequence is TGTGCCTGGAGGGCCGGGGGGGCTAGAGGCTACACCTTC. Full variable domain (remainder filled in from reference TRBV30 and TRBJ1-2): SQTIHQWPATLVQPVGSPLSLECTVEGTSNPNLYWYRQAAGRGLQLLFYSVGIGQISSEVPQNLSASRPQDRQFILSSKKLLLSDSGFYLCAWRAGGARGYTFGSGTRLTVV.

The gene calls are TRBV21-1 and TRBJ2-7; the table gives TRBD1 as D, unverified against the DNA. TRBV21-1 is shown as a pseudogene. The CDR3 is made up of 13 amino acids. This CDR3 is CASSALQGFEQYF. The CDR3, as DNA: TGTGCCAGCAGCGCCTTGCAGGGTTTCGAGCAGTACTTC.

This sequence joins TRBV9 and TRBJ2-1; weak D call: TRBD2 (5 bases). Germline CDR1 is SGDLS and CDR2 is YYNGEE. The V end lost 0 bases, the J end lost 6 bases, and 10 bases lay between the germline ends. The CDR3 extends over 14 amino acids. CDR3 in amino acids: CASSVVDYSNEQFF. The CDR3 coding sequence is TGTGCCAGCAGCGTAGTAGACTATTCCAATGAGCAGTTCTTC.